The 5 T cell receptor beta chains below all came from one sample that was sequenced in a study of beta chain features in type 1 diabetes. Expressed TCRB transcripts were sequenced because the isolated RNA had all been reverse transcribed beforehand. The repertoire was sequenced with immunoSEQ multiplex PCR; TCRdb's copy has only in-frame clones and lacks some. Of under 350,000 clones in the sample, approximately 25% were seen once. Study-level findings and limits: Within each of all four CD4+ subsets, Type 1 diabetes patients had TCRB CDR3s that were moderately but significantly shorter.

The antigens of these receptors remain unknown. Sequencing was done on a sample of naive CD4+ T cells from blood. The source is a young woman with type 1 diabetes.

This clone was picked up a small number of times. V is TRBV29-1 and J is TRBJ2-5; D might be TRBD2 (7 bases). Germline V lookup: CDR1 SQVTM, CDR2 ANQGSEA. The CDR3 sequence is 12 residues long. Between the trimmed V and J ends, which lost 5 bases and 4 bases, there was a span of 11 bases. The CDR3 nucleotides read TGCAGCGTTACAGGGAGGGGAGAGACCCAGTACTTC. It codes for CSVTGRGETQYF.

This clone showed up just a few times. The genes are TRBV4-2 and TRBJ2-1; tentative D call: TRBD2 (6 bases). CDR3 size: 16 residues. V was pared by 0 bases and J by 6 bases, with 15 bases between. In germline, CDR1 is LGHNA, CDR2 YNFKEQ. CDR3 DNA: TGTGCCAGCAGCCAAGACGCTAGCGCCAATACCAATGAGCAGTTCTTC. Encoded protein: CASSQDASANTNEQFF.

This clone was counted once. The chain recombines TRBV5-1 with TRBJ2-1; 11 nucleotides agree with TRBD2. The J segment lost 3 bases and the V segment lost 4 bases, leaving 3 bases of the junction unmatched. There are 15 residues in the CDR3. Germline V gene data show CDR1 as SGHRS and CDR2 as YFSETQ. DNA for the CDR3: TGCGCCAGCAGCGTGGGACTAGCGGACTACAATGAGCAGTTCTTC. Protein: CASSVGLADYNEQFF.

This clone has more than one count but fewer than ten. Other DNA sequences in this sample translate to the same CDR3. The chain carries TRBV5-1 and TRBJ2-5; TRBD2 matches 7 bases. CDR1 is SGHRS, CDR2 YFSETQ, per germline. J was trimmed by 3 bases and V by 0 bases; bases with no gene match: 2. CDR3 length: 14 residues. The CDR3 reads CASSLVAGEETQYF. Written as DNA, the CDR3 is TGCGCCAGCAGCTTGGTGGCGGGGGAAGAGACCCAGTACTTC. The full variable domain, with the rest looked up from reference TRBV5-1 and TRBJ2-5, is KAGVTQTPRYLIKTRGQQVTLSCSPISGHRSVSWYQQTPGQGLQFLFEYFSETQRNKGNFPGRFSGRQFSNSRSEMNVSTLELGDSALYLCASSLVAGEETQYFGPGTRLLVL.

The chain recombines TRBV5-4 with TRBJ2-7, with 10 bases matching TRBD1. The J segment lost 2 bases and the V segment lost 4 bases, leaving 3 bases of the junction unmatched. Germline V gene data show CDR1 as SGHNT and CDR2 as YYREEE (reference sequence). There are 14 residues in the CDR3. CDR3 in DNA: TGTGCCAGCAGCCCGGGACAGGGGCCCTACGAGCAGTACTTC. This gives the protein CASSPGQGPYEQYF.